The present entry profiles one T cell receptor (beta chain) with its context. Its target is unknown. This table comes from immunoSEQ multiplex PCR, and its TCRdb copy is limited to in-frame clones, with some not included. The sample has 330,000 or so clones, about 74% seen once; the top ten hold approximately 10%. This sample was taken from a study of shared clonotypes between healthy human individuals. Looking at the study overall: Donors had three CD4 naive, three CD4 memory, two CD8 naive and one CD8 memory plate apiece.

Regarding the study as a whole: Donors were few, which limited the genetic and exposure-history diversity represented.

Specimen: memory CD4+ T cells sorted from blood. Subset: CD45RA-negative fraction. This TCR derives from a young man in good health.

The CDR3 protein is CASSITLRGTEAFF. CDR3 coding DNA: TGTGCCAGTAGTATTACTCTCAGGGGGACTGAAGCTTTCTTT. The J gene is TRBJ1-1, the V gene TRBV19, with 7 bases aligning to TRBD1. This CDR3 has 14 residues. Germline V CDR1 and CDR2: LNHDA, SQIVND (reference sequence). The trim removed 3 bases at V and 5 bases at J, leaving 6 bases unmatched.